Included here is one TCR beta chain sequence, with context. Sequencing was performed with immunoSEQ multiplex PCR; in TCRdb, only in-frame clones are kept and a portion is missing. The sample consists of about 1,500,000 clones, roughly 96% of them appearing once. This entry comes from a study of shared clonotypes between healthy human individuals. Germline V lookup: CDR1 SGHRS, CDR2 YFSETQ. V lost 4 bases to trimming and J lost 8 bases; unmatched junction nucleotides: 21. The CDR3 totals 19 residues. This clonotype originated in a young man in good health. The V and J genes are TRBV5-1 and TRBJ2-3; 11 bases are a match to TRBD1. What was sequenced was naive CD4+ T cells sorted from blood. The subset denotes: CD45RA+ positively selected. The CDR3 loop reads CASSNGRSRGQGAGGTQYF. CDR3 bases: TGCGCCAGCAGCAATGGCCGGTCCCGCGGACAGGGGGCGGGAGGTACGCAGTATTTT.